These T cell receptor beta chains were read from a single sample in a study of blood T cell repertoires in COVID-19. Using immunoSEQ multiplex PCR, the repertoire was profiled, and TCRdb retains in-frame clones only, with some absent. The top ten hold around 4% of the sample, which has some 77,000 clones, nearly 90% seen once. The sequencing sample was made of peripheral blood. The receptors shown here come from a woman older than 75 with active or convalescent COVID-19. Each CDR3 is given with its conserved first and last residue. The D gene is left open where the match is weak.

d_call	v_call	j_call	cdr3_nt	cdr3_aa
NA	TRBV7-9	TRBJ1-2	TGTGCCAGCAGCCCGGGGGGGACCGATGGCTACACCTTC	CASSPGGTDGYTF
TRBD1	TRBV19	TRBJ1-5	TGTGCCAGTAGTACGGTAGAGGGGGCCCTCGCCAATCAGCCCCAGCATTTT	CASSTVEGALANQPQHF
TRBD1	TRBV29-1	TRBJ2-1	TGCAGCGTTAGACAGGGGGCCTACAATGAGCAGTTCTTC	CSVRQGAYNEQFF
NA	TRBV3-1/TRBV3-2	TRBJ2-3	TGTGCCAGCAGCTTGGGGATTGACAGCAAGGCTGGAGATACGCAGTATTTT	CASSLGIDSKAGDTQYF
NA	TRBV2	TRBJ1-5	TGTGCCAGCACTAGGGACAAGGCGAATCAGCCCCAGCATTTT	CASTRDKANQPQHF
NA	TRBV7-9	TRBJ1-2	TGTGCCAGCAGCTTACGGGGATCCTATGGCTACACCTTC	CASSLRGSYGYTF
NA	TRBV3-1/TRBV3-2	TRBJ2-7	TGTGCCAGCAGCCAAGAAACGACACGAATATCCTACGAGCAGTACTTC	CASSQETTRISYEQYF
NA	TRBV10-1	TRBJ2-1	TGCGCCAGCAGTGAGTCTCCTAGTCCATCCTACAATGAGCAGTTCTTC	CASSESPSPSYNEQFF
NA	TRBV24-1	TRBJ2-2	TGTGCCACGCGGCAGGGCGCCACCGGGGAGCTGTTTTTT	CATRQGATGELFF
TRBD1	TRBV10-1	TRBJ1-5	TGCGCCAGCGGGGGACAGGGGGCTAACAGCAAGAATCAGCCCCAGCATTTT	CASGGQGANSKNQPQHF
NA	TRBV9	TRBJ1-1	TGTGCCAGCAGCGTAGAACCCGACGGGATGAACACTGAAGCTTTCTTT	CASSVEPDGMNTEAFF
NA	TRBV27	TRBJ2-7	TGTGCCAGCAGCCTAAGCCGGGTCTCCGAACGCGAGCAGTACTTC	CASSLSRVSEREQYF
TRBD1	TRBV28	TRBJ2-1	TGTGCCAGTCTATCCGGGACAGGGCTACCCAATGAGCAGTTCTTC	CASLSGTGLPNEQFF
NA	TRBV6-5	TRBJ1-5	TGTGCCAGCAGAGCCCATGAGGGAAATCAGCCCCAGCATTTT	CASRAHEGNQPQHF
NA	TRBV6-5	TRBJ2-7	TGTGCCAGCAGCACCGGGACAATATACGAGCAGTACTTC	CASSTGTIYEQYF
TRBD2	TRBV6-5	TRBJ2-5	TGTGCCAGCAGTTATGCTAGCGGGCTTTACCAAGAGACCCAGTACTTC	CASSYASGLYQETQYF